This T cell receptor (beta chain) was sequenced for a study of T cells in Graves' hyperthyroidism and ophthalmopathy (dated by TCRdb to about 2019). About the study as a whole: To identify distinguishing TCR V-J signatures, a discovery cohort of 100 patients was used, comprising under 45 with Graves' ophthalmopathy and some 60 with stable Graves' hyperthyroidism. The study also compared thyroid tissue and blood T-cell repertoires from a handful of Graves' hyperthyroidism patients. Whether ophthalmopathy could be predicted prospectively was tested in an independent validation cohort made up of fewer than 20 hyperthyroidism patients plus 17 patients who later progressed to ophthalmopathy. TCR Vbeta CDR3 sequencing of 135 peripheral blood samples (more than 40 ophthalmopathy, under 80 hyperthyroidism and around 17 progressor patients) is reported in the paper. The 100 or so discovery patients were randomly split 7:3 into training and test sets. After sampling, hyperthyroidism patients received methimazole starting at 30 mg daily, and ophthalmopathy patients received high-dose intravenous methylprednisolone.

Stable Graves' hyperthyroidism was defined as no progression to ophthalmopathy during 18 months of follow-up. Hyperthyroidism patients were newly diagnosed, with disease duration under 2 months, and aged 18 to 65 years. Exclusion was applied to patients with uncontrolled infections, other autoimmune diseases, pregnancy or lactation. Clinical symptoms, serum thyroxine and TRAb, thyroid ultrasound, and orbital computed tomography formed the basis for the diagnoses. Total RNA was extracted with Trizol reagent, and quality was checked on an Agilent 2100 Bioanalyzer. General findings and caveats noted by the study authors: Most expanded thyroid clonotypes (frequency above 0.001) were also found in blood, which suggests that blood repertoires may mirror thyroid immune responses. In validation, the model predicted progression to ophthalmopathy with 55% to 71% sensitivity and 72% to 85% specificity, a median of 6.5 months before onset. Sample size was not statistically predetermined, and blinding of investigators to group allocation was not performed. A model built on a 13 V-J signature distinguished ophthalmopathy from stable hyperthyroidism, reaching roughly 88% sensitivity and around 81% specificity in cross-validation and 80%/75% in testing.

TCR beta CDR3 regions were amplified from RNA transcripts. The TCR CDR3 was subjected to a first round of RT-PCR using the HTBI primer set and the Qiagen OneStep RT-PCR kit. The libraries were constructed in a second round of multiplex PCR and then size-selected and purified. The libraries were sequenced on an Illumina HiSeq2000 using paired-end 100 bp reads. The study's processing was this. SOAPnuke was used to process the raw data, removing reads that contained adapters or uncalled bases, had a mean Phred below 15, or lacked an exact match to the constant primer or identifier. COPE v1.2.5 was used to merge high-quality paired reads, and clonotypes were defined as unique nucleotide sequences. Clonotypes were aligned to IMGT TRBV, TRBD and TRBJ reference segments using MiTCR v1.1. The analysis included only V-J combinations with a frequency above 0.0001, which together covered about 99% of the repertoires. The TCS score was defined as the ratio of F50 (clonal expansion) to E x V (chaos), calculated using BLOSUM62-based TCRdist between CDR3 peptides within each V-J. Welch's t-statistics and random forest reduced roughly 530 V-J features to around 14, which were used in a naive Bayes classifier (R e1071). Thyroid-blood repertoire similarity was quantified with the Morisita-Horn index. TCRdb itself trimmed the public reads at Q25 with fastp, ran MiXCR and retained productive beta chains. Each CDR3 protein gets just one entry, which takes the most common genes and DNA from the rows behind it. These V and J calls originate from TCRdb's pipeline instead of the authors' own analysis. In all, the sample holds roughly 93,000 distinct CDR3 sequences, and about 40% of those were seen once. The ten biggest clones cover 10% of the sample.

This clonotype was seen at least ten times. There is no known antigen for this receptor. Per-base qualities were not stored, and no clone one base away is much larger. The germline V gene specifies MDHEN as CDR1 and SYDVKM as CDR2. At the junction V is shortened by 4 bases and J by 2 bases, with 11 bases in between. The CDR3 runs 14 amino acids, cysteine and phenylalanine included. CDR3 DNA is the only sequence kept; it has 42 bases, read in frame from the first base. The sequence was obtained from a woman in her twenties or thirties with Graves' hyperthyroidism. The receptor chain draws on TRBV28 and TRBJ1-1, with TRBD1 tentatively as D gene (5 bases match). Sequenced sample: peripheral blood or thyroid tissue (not recorded which). The CDR3 reads CASSSPGLNTEAFF. The nucleotide sequence reads TGTGCCAGCAGTTCGCCGGGACTAAACACTGAAGCTTTCTTT.